This T cell receptor (beta chain) was captured by sequencing in a study of circulating and synovial CD4+ cells in juvenile arthritis. Broader study findings: Traditional Vbeta family usage analysis missed the pathogenic-like versus bulk difference. Bulk blood CD4 samples held at least an order of magnitude more or fewer genomes than CPL. Some such blood samples were as oligoclonal as synovium.

As for this clone: Its target is not known.

The method was immunoSEQ multiplex PCR; TCRdb's version includes in-frame clones alone and lacks a portion of them. The data contain fewer than 40,000 clones, nearly 97% of them singletons. Unmatched junction bases numbered 7, after V lost 4 bases and J lost 0 bases. The length of the CDR3 is 16 residues. Germline V gene lookup returns CDR1 SGHRS and CDR2 YFSETQ. Samples derive from patients with active juvenile idiopathic arthritis. The sample taken for sequencing was CD4+ T cells from blood. The source is a human donor with juvenile idiopathic arthritis. This chain uses TRBV5-1 with TRBJ1-3; 7 bases match TRBD1. CDR3 loop: CASSPQGQVSGNTIYF. The CDR3 DNA is TGCGCCAGCAGCCCGCAAGGACAGGTCTCTGGAAACACCATATATTTT.